Listed below are T cell receptor beta chains from one sample, sequenced in a study of blood T cells in healthy people across ages. TCRdb re-derived calls from the 5' RACE reads in MiXCR, one entry per CDR3 protein. Of 750,000 to 850,000 distinct CDR3 sequences in the sample, roughly 25% were seen once. These data are also associated with another study on T cells of mothers and their children.

What was sequenced was blood. The receptors come from a boy younger than 18 in good health. The CDR3 runs from the conserved cysteine through the conserved F or W. A D gene is named only where the DNA matches it firmly. Clone size is given for some rows only: seen once, a few or many times, or a class if the clone is expanded.

v_gene: TRBV29-1
j_gene: TRBJ2-6
d_gene: -
abundance: -
CDR3nt: TGCAGCGTTGAAATCATTCAGGGTTCTGGGGCCAACGTCCTGACTTTC
CDR3aa: CSVEIIQGSGANVLTF

v_gene: TRBV20-1
j_gene: TRBJ2-7
d_gene: -
abundance: -
CDR3nt: TGCAGTGCTACATCGGACGTCTCCTACGAGCAGTACTTC
CDR3aa: CSATSDVSYEQYF

v_gene: TRBV4-1
j_gene: TRBJ2-5
d_gene: -
abundance: few
CDR3nt: TGCGCCAGCAGCCAAGGACGGGACAGCGGGGAGACCCAGTACTTC
CDR3aa: CASSQGRDSGETQYF

v_gene: TRBV28
j_gene: TRBJ2-3
d_gene: -
abundance: -
CDR3nt: TGTGCCAGCAGTTTGGGGACGGCCCGAAGGGCGCAGTATTTT
CDR3aa: CASSLGTARRAQYF

v_gene: TRBV20-1
j_gene: TRBJ2-1
d_gene: -
abundance: -
CDR3nt: TGCAGTACCAGCTCCTACAATGAGCAGTTCTTC
CDR3aa: CSTSSYNEQFF

v_gene: TRBV4-3
j_gene: TRBJ2-3
d_gene: TRBD1
abundance: few
CDR3nt: TGCGCCAGCAGCCAGCACCTACGGGACAGGGCTATGGATACGCAGTATTTT
CDR3aa: CASSQHLRDRAMDTQYF

v_gene: TRBV10-3
j_gene: TRBJ1-4
d_gene: TRBD1
abundance: -
CDR3nt: TGTGCCATCAGTACCGGACAGGGCGTCGGAGAAAAACTGTTTTTT
CDR3aa: CAISTGQGVGEKLFF

v_gene: TRBV10-3
j_gene: TRBJ2-5
d_gene: -
abundance: once
CDR3nt: TGTGCCATCAGTGAGTCGTACGGGGCCGGGGAGCAGTACTTC
CDR3aa: CAISESYGAGEQYF

v_gene: TRBV4-1
j_gene: TRBJ2-5
d_gene: TRBD2
abundance: -
CDR3nt: TGCGCCAGCAGCAGCGGGGAGGGGAACCAAGAGACCCAGTACTTC
CDR3aa: CASSSGEGNQETQYF

v_gene: TRBV28
j_gene: TRBJ2-4
d_gene: -
abundance: few
CDR3nt: TGTGCCAGCAGGCCATCAAGGTCGGAAAACATTCAGTACTTC
CDR3aa: CASRPSRSENIQYF

v_gene: TRBV18
j_gene: TRBJ1-4
d_gene: -
abundance: once
CDR3nt: TGTGCCAGCTCACCGGACCGACATAATGAAAAACTGTTTTTT
CDR3aa: CASSPDRHNEKLFF

v_gene: TRBV4-1
j_gene: TRBJ2-7
d_gene: -
abundance: few
CDR3nt: TGCGCCAGCAGCCAAGTATCTTCCGAGACCTACGAGCAGTACTTC
CDR3aa: CASSQVSSETYEQYF

v_gene: TRBV5-1
j_gene: TRBJ2-2
d_gene: -
abundance: -
CDR3nt: TGCGCCAGCAGCTTGGCCGTTAACTACTTAATTCGGTTGTGGCCCGGGGAGCTGTTTTTT
CDR3aa: CASSLAVNYLIRLWPGELFF

v_gene: TRBV9
j_gene: TRBJ2-5
d_gene: -
abundance: -
CDR3nt: TGTGCCAGCAGCGTAGAAGGCAGGGTTGGTGAGACCCAGTACTTC
CDR3aa: CASSVEGRVGETQYF

v_gene: TRBV27
j_gene: TRBJ2-7
d_gene: -
abundance: -
CDR3nt: TGTGCCAGCAGTTTATCGAAGGACTACGAGCAGTACTTC
CDR3aa: CASSLSKDYEQYF

v_gene: TRBV29-1
j_gene: TRBJ2-7
d_gene: -
abundance: -
CDR3nt: TGCAGCGTCGCAAACATGGTGGGCTCCGAGCAGTACTTC
CDR3aa: CSVANMVGSEQYF

v_gene: TRBV25-1
j_gene: TRBJ1-1
d_gene: TRBD1
abundance: -
CDR3nt: TGTGCCAGCAGTGGGTGGACAGGGCCTGAAGCTTTCTTT
CDR3aa: CASSGWTGPEAFF

v_gene: TRBV6-5
j_gene: TRBJ1-4
d_gene: -
abundance: -
CDR3nt: TGTGCCAGCAGCCCCCTGGGGGGAGCTAATGAAAAACTGTTTTTT
CDR3aa: CASSPLGGANEKLFF

v_gene: TRBV5-1
j_gene: TRBJ2-7
d_gene: -
abundance: once
CDR3nt: TGCGCCAGCAGCTTGAAGGGGGGGGCGGGCGAGCAGTACTTC
CDR3aa: CASSLKGGAGEQYF

v_gene: TRBV20-1
j_gene: TRBJ2-1
d_gene: TRBD2
abundance: few
CDR3nt: TGCAGTGCTAGAGAGGCCGGGACTAGCGGGGGGGGAAACAATGAGCAGTTCTTC
CDR3aa: CSAREAGTSGGGNNEQFF

v_gene: TRBV9
j_gene: TRBJ1-4
d_gene: TRBD1
abundance: -
CDR3nt: TGTGCCAGCAGCGGGGGACAGGGGGCGATGACAACTAATGAAAAACTGTTTTTT
CDR3aa: CASSGGQGAMTTNEKLFF

v_gene: TRBV5-1
j_gene: TRBJ2-5
d_gene: TRBD2
abundance: few
CDR3nt: TGCGCCAGCAGCTTGGGGTCCCACGGGGGGGAGACCCAGTACTTC
CDR3aa: CASSLGSHGGETQYF

v_gene: TRBV7-2
j_gene: TRBJ2-3
d_gene: -
abundance: few
CDR3nt: TGTGCCAGCGGCTCGCTCGTCGGGGGAGGCACAGATACGCAGTATTTT
CDR3aa: CASGSLVGGGTDTQYF

v_gene: TRBV7-9
j_gene: TRBJ1-1
d_gene: -
abundance: -
CDR3nt: TGTGCCAGCAGCTACGGGACACTTGAGGGAGCTTTCTTT
CDR3aa: CASSYGTLEGAFF

v_gene: TRBV3-1
j_gene: TRBJ1-2
d_gene: -
abundance: -
CDR3nt: TGTGCCAGCAGCCAAGTGAAGGGAGTAGTTGCTGGCTACACCTTC
CDR3aa: CASSQVKGVVAGYTF

v_gene: TRBV20-1
j_gene: TRBJ2-7
d_gene: -
abundance: -
CDR3nt: TGCAGTGCTGGACCCCAGGGGCAGGACTACGAGCAGTACTTC
CDR3aa: CSAGPQGQDYEQYF

v_gene: TRBV29-1
j_gene: TRBJ1-1
d_gene: TRBD1
abundance: once
CDR3nt: TGCAGCGTTGGGTCCAGGGGGCCTAGTGAAGCTTTCTTT
CDR3aa: CSVGSRGPSEAFF

v_gene: TRBV27
j_gene: TRBJ2-7
d_gene: -
abundance: -
CDR3nt: TGTGCCAGCAGTTTTGCAGGGTCCTCCTCCTACGAGCAGTACTTC
CDR3aa: CASSFAGSSSYEQYF

v_gene: TRBV12-3/TRBV12-4
j_gene: TRBJ1-4
d_gene: -
abundance: -
CDR3nt: TGTGCCAGCAGTTTAGCGCGGGGGGATAAGGAAAAACTGTTTTTT
CDR3aa: CASSLARGDKEKLFF

v_gene: TRBV12-3/TRBV12-4
j_gene: TRBJ1-5
d_gene: -
abundance: -
CDR3nt: TGTGCCAGCAGGGGTCCTCGGAATCAGCCCCAGCATTTT
CDR3aa: CASRGPRNQPQHF

v_gene: TRBV28
j_gene: TRBJ2-3
d_gene: TRBD2
abundance: -
CDR3nt: TGTGCCAGCATTAGCGGGGGCGTCACAGATACGCAGTATTTT
CDR3aa: CASISGGVTDTQYF

v_gene: TRBV27
j_gene: TRBJ2-6
d_gene: TRBD1
abundance: -
CDR3nt: TGTGCCAGCAGTTCGTACAGGGGGCACAGCTCTGGGGCCAACGTCCTGACTTTC
CDR3aa: CASSSYRGHSSGANVLTF

v_gene: TRBV25-1
j_gene: TRBJ2-7
d_gene: -
abundance: -
CDR3nt: TGTGCCAGCAGTGAGCGCCAGGGACGCTACGAGCAGTACTTC
CDR3aa: CASSERQGRYEQYF